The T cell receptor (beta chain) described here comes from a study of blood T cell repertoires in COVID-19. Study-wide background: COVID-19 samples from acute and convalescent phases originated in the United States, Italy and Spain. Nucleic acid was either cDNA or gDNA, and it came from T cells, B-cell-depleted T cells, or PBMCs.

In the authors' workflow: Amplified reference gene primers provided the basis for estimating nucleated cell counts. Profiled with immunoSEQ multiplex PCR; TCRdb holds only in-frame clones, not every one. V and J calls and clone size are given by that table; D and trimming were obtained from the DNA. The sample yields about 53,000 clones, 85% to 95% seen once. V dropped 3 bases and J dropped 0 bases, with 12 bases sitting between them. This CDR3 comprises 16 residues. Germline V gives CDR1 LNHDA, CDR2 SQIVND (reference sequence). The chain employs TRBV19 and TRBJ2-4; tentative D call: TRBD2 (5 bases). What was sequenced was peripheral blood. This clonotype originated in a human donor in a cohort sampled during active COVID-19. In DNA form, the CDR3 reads TGTGCCAGTAGTATCGGGGATACTTTAGCCAAAAACATTCAGTACTTC. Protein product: CASSIGDTLAKNIQYF.